The entry below gives a single T cell receptor beta chain sequence along with its context. Its cognate antigen is unknown. The V end was cut by 6 bases, the J end by 5 bases, with 8 bases between. There are 10 residues in the CDR3. CDR1 and CDR2 from the germline V gene are SQVTM and ANQGSEA. The sample originates from a study of identical twins. Notes on the study in general: Twin pairs' shared out-of-frame alpha sequences were enriched in low generation probability.

Only healthy Caucasians were included as donors. It was template switching that added a universal primer site, and there were unique molecular identifiers on the cDNA. One entry per CDR3 protein results from TCRdb running MiXCR on the 5' RACE reads. Here the sample spans hundreds of thousands of distinct CDR3 sequences, 18% being singletons. These data also featured in a second study, about T cells expressing NK-cell markers. That work contributes: With an anti-gamma-delta TCR antibody, sorting in several experiments was kept to alpha-beta TCR T cells.

The specimen sequenced was PBMCs. This receptor was identified in a young woman in good health. The chain uses TRBV29-1 and TRBJ2-7, with D uncertain. CDR3 sequence (DNA): TGCAGCGTCCAGACCCACGAGCAGTACTTC. Protein sequence: CSVQTHEQYF.